This entry features one T cell receptor beta chain sequence. Its target is not known. These data are taken from a study of OX40 agonist ivuxolimab in advanced cancers. Overall study results and limits: No determination was made of the antigen specificity of the expanded peripheral T cells.

V shed 0 bases and J shed 0 bases, with 6 bases lying between them. Germline loops: CDR1 MNHEY, CDR2 SVGAGI. The CDR3 contains 15 residues. This table comes from immunoSEQ multiplex PCR, and its TCRdb copy is limited to in-frame clones, with some not included. The sample consists of tens of thousands of clones, 85% to 95% of them appearing once. This chain links TRBV6-5 with TRBJ1-3, with no clear D. The receptor's source is an adult with an advanced solid tumor such as melanoma, head and neck, liver or kidney cancer. The sequencing used CD4+ or CD8+ T cells sorted from blood, collected in a trial of the OX40 agonist ivuxolimab. This chain's CDR3 is CASSYSSGSGNTIYF. The CDR3 DNA reads TGTGCCAGCAGTTACTCTTCAGGCTCTGGAAACACCATATATTTT.